Below are 29 T cell receptor beta chains sequenced from a single sample in a study of spatial heterogeneity in lung cancer (dated by TCRdb to between 2018 and 2021). The sample's time point, from its label and the paper: sample taken at primary tumor resection. No antigen has been assigned to these receptors. On the study overall, not on this receptor specifically: A correlation was observed between the number of expanded intratumoral alpha and beta TCRs and the tumor nonsynonymous mutation count.

Library preparation employed 5' RACE. The sequencer was a NextSeq 500. In TCRdb, the public reads were trimmed at Q25 with fastp and aligned with MiXCR, with productive beta chains retained. One record per CDR3 amino acid sequence lists the most common genes and DNA. The table for this sample lists around 1,100 distinct CDR3 sequences; more than 25% of them were counted only once. In total, the top ten clones hold about 19% of the sample. The source was lung tumor tissue, collected at surgery. The receptors were gathered from a male donor with early-stage non-small cell lung cancer.

The chain couples TRBV11-2 to TRBJ2-3; D is undetermined. Germline values: CDR1 SGHAT, CDR2 FQNNGV. Trimming took off 1 base at V and 6 bases at J, with 5 bases between the two ends. CDR3 length: 12 amino acids. The CDR3 loop reads CASSLGVDTQYF. The CDR3 nucleotides are TGTGCCAGCAGCTTAGGGGTGGATACGCAGTATTTT.

By share of the sample, this clonotype is medium-sized (0.01 to 0.1%). The chain carries TRBV12-3 or TRBV12-4 and TRBJ1-2; 7 bases are shared with TRBD1. There are 13 residues in the CDR3. V dropped 6 bases and J dropped 6; count of bases not matched to a gene: 7. DNA of the CDR3: TGTGCCAGCAGCTTTGACAGGGACCATGGCTACACCTTC. Translation gives CASSFDRDHGYTF.

The chain recombines TRBV6-1 with TRBJ2-7; 7 bases line up with TRBD1. Germline V gives CDR1 MNHNS, CDR2 SASEGT. The CDR3 has 14 residues. J was trimmed by 0 bases and V by 5 bases; bases with no gene match: 4. The CDR3 region is CASSYDRASYEQYV. The CDR3 coding sequence is TGTGCCAGCAGTTATGACAGGGCCTCCTACGAGCAGTACGTC.

This chain links TRBV28 with TRBJ1-3, with D possibly matching TRBD1 (6 bases). The CDR3 extends over 15 amino acids. Germline-derived CDR1 and CDR2 are MDHEN and SYDVKM. Between the trimmed V and J ends, which lost 4 bases and 3 bases, there was a span of 13 bases. The CDR3 DNA reads as TGTGCCAGCAGTTCCGGGGGCCCCCTTGGAAACACCATATATTTT. Its translation: CASSSGGPLGNTIYF.

Only a few counts were recorded for this clonotype. The V and J genes are TRBV11-1 and TRBJ2-5, with D unresolved. From germline, CDR1 is SGHAT and CDR2 FQDESV (reference sequence). V was trimmed by 3 bases and J by 4 bases, leaving 3 bases between them. The length of the CDR3 is 11 residues. The CDR3 sequence is CASSFGETQYF. The DNA for the CDR3 is TGTGCCAGCAGCTTTGGAGAGACCCAGTACTTC.

The rearrangement links TRBV6-2 or TRBV6-3 to TRBJ2-4; no firm D call. The CDR3 loop spans 12 amino acids. Germline V gene sequence: CDR1 MNHEY, CDR2 SVGEGT. V was clipped by 3 bases and J by 8 bases, with 8 bases between them. The CDR3 loop reads CASSYGLDIQYF. In DNA, the CDR3 is TGTGCCAGCAGTTATGGGCTTGACATTCAGTACTTC.

This clonotype appeared a few times. The gene calls are TRBV10-1 and TRBJ2-1; no reliable D call. Trimming removed 6 bases from V and 9 bases from J, with 15 bases in between. CDR1 is WNHNN and CDR2 is SYGVQD in the germline V gene (reference sequence). The CDR3 loop spans 13 amino acids. CDR3 in amino acids: CASSQSQEGEQFF. The DNA of the CDR3 is TGCGCCAGCAGCCAGTCTCAAGAAGGTGAGCAGTTCTTC.

By sample share, this clonotype is large (0.1 to 1%). This sequence joins TRBV6-2 or TRBV6-3 and TRBJ2-1; 7 nucleotides match TRBD1. This CDR3 has 14 residues. The ends lost 6 bases at V and 7 bases at J; junction bases unmatched: 9. The germline V gene encodes CDR1 MNHEY and CDR2 SVGEGT. Here the CDR3 DNA reads TGTGCCAGCAGCGGGACAGTTGAAGCGAATGAGCAGTTCTTC. Translation gives CASSGTVEANEQFF.

The chain recombines TRBV5-1 with TRBJ2-5, with a weak D call TRBD2 (7 bases). Germline V lookup: CDR1 SGHRS, CDR2 YFSETQ. The germline V and J ends were trimmed by 0 bases and 4 bases, with 16 bases remaining between them. The length of the CDR3 is 16 residues. CDR3 DNA sequence: TGCGCCAGCAGCTTGGCACCGGCCGGGGGGCGAGAGACCCAGTACTTC. It encodes CASSLAPAGGRETQYF.

The chain joins TRBV7-3 to TRBJ2-1; 9 bases are shared with TRBD1. Germline V gene lookup returns CDR1 SGHTA and CDR2 FQGTGA. V was clipped by 5 bases and J by 9 bases; unmatched bases: 5. The CDR3 has 13 amino acids. This chain's CDR3 is CASSAGQGFEQFF. DNA for the CDR3: TGTGCCAGCAGCGCAGGACAGGGGTTTGAGCAGTTCTTC.

This clonotype is medium-sized by share. V gene TRBV29-1 combines with J gene TRBJ2-7; TRBD2 might be the D (6 bases). The V gene lost 7 bases and the J gene lost 3 bases, with 16 bases spanning the gap. Per germline, CDR1 SQVTM and CDR2 ANQGSEA. The CDR3 runs 13 residues. The chain's CDR3 is CSGGDSPSYEQYF. The CDR3 DNA reads TGCAGCGGGGGGGACTCACCTAGCTACGAGCAGTACTTC.

The chain links TRBV9 to TRBJ2-2; 7 nucleotides align to TRBD1. Germline V gene sequence: CDR1 SGDLS, CDR2 YYNGEE. The length of the CDR3 is 14 residues. V gave up 4 bases and J gave up 6 bases; unmatched junction bases: 6. CDR3 region: CASSTLDRAGELFF. CDR3 nucleotide sequence: TGTGCCAGCAGCACTCTAGACAGGGCCGGGGAGCTGTTTTTT.

V is TRBV2 and J is TRBJ2-2, with D hard to call. This CDR3 spans 15 amino acids. The V end lost 6 bases, the J end lost 4 bases, and 15 bases lay between the germline ends. The germline V gene encodes CDR1 SNHLY and CDR2 FYNNEI. In DNA form, the CDR3 reads TGTGCCAGCAGAGTAAGCAGTCCGTCCACCGGGGAGCTGTTTTTT. This codes for CASRVSSPSTGELFF.

By sample share, this clonotype is large. V and J are TRBV15 and TRBJ2-3; tentatively, D is TRBD1 (6 bases). This CDR3 comprises 13 residues. From germline, CDR1 is LNHNV and CDR2 YYDKDF (reference sequence). V was trimmed by 7 bases and J by 2 bases, leaving 10 bases between them. CDR3 protein: CATTTGNTDTQYF. CDR3 coding DNA: TGTGCCACCACCACAGGGAACACAGATACGCAGTATTTT.

V usage is TRBV7-2 and J usage is TRBJ2-3, with a tentative D call TRBD2 (5 bases). Germline lookup yields CDR1 SGHTA and CDR2 FQGNSA. The CDR3 consists of 13 residues. V shed 1 base and J shed 5 bases, with 7 bases lying between them. The CDR3 loop reads CASSLVGRDTQYF. Here the CDR3 DNA reads TGTGCCAGCAGCTTAGTGGGGAGAGATACGCAGTATTTT.

This rearrangement joins TRBV7-8 to TRBJ1-4; perhaps TRBD1 as D (5 bases). Germline-derived CDR1 and CDR2 are SGHVS and FQNEAQ. Trimming took off 2 bases at V and 0 bases at J, with 7 bases between the two ends. The CDR3 length is 15 residues. The CDR3 loop is CASSLQGATNEKLFF. The CDR3 DNA sequence: TGTGCCAGCAGCTTACAGGGAGCAACTAATGAAAAACTGTTTTTT.

The genes are TRBV28 and TRBJ2-2; 13 positions agree with TRBD2. The CDR3 sequence is 16 residues long. Germline V CDR1 and CDR2: MDHEN, SYDVKM. V lost 3 bases and J lost 7; bases outside the gene matches: 5. The CDR3 DNA is TGTGCCAGCAGTTTGGGACTAGCGGGGTACGGCGGGGAGCTGTTTTTT. Its protein product is CASSLGLAGYGGELFF.

This clonotype ranks as hyperexpanded (1% or more). The chain links TRBV18 to TRBJ2-1, with D possibly being TRBD1 (6 bases). The V end lost 3 bases, the J end lost 4 bases, and 16 bases lay between the germline ends. This CDR3 is 16 amino acids long. Germline V CDR1 and CDR2: KGHSH, LQKENI. DNA of the CDR3: TGTGCCAGCTCACCTTCGACAGGAAGAGGGTACAATGAGCAGTTCTTC. Protein: CASSPSTGRGYNEQFF.

V and J are TRBV6-2 or TRBV6-3 and TRBJ1-2, with D possibly matching TRBD1 (6 bases). Germline V gene data show CDR1 as MNHEY and CDR2 as SVGEGT. V lost 5 bases, J lost 1 base, and 14 bases lay in between. This CDR3 comprises 15 residues. The CDR3 nucleotides read TGTGCCAGCAGTAAGAACCGGGACAATAACTATGGCTACACCTTC. Translated: CASSKNRDNNYGYTF.

The rearrangement uses TRBV20-1 and TRBJ1-1; D is possibly TRBD1 (5 bases). The CDR3 spans 12 residues. Trimming left V 1 base short and J 5 bases short, with 8 bases between. Germline V gene lookup returns CDR1 DFQATT and CDR2 SNEGSKA (reference sequence). The CDR3 DNA reads as TGCAGTGCTAGAGCCGGGACTACTGAAGCTTTCTTT. This codes for CSARAGTTEAFF.

This clonotype has a handful of counts. The rearrangement links TRBV6-5 to TRBJ1-4; 7 bases match TRBD1. Per the germline V gene, CDR1 is MNHEY and CDR2 is SVGAGI. This CDR3 contains 15 residues. Trimming took 0 bases from V and 4 from J; bases not matched to a gene: 2. Written as DNA, the CDR3 is TGTGCCAGCAGTTACTCGGCAGGGGGTAATGAAAAACTGTTTTTT. Protein product: CASSYSAGGNEKLFF.

The V call is TRBV30, the J call TRBJ2-7; the match to TRBD2 covers 14 bases. The CDR3 is 15 residues long. Germline assignment: CDR1 GTSNPN and CDR2 SVGIG (reference sequence). J was trimmed by 9 bases and V by 4 bases; bases with no gene match: 11. The CDR3: CAWTLGTSGSTVQYF. Written as DNA, the CDR3 is TGTGCCTGGACCCTTGGGACTAGCGGGAGCACTGTGCAGTACTTC.

This clonotype is large within its sample. V usage is TRBV28 and J usage is TRBJ2-3; D is ambiguous. Germline V gene sequence: CDR1 MDHEN, CDR2 SYDVKM. This CDR3 is built from 14 residues. V lost 6 bases, J lost 2 bases, and 12 bases lay in between. CDR3 sequence reads: CASSGRLVTDTQYF. The CDR3 nucleotides are TGTGCCAGCAGCGGTCGGTTGGTCACAGATACGCAGTATTTT.

V gene TRBV7-8 combines with J gene TRBJ2-7, with D unresolved. Germline values: CDR1 SGHVS, CDR2 FQNEAQ. The CDR3 spans 14 residues. V gave up 3 bases and J gave up 3 bases, with 12 bases separating them. Here the CDR3 DNA reads TGTGCCAGCAGCTTTCAAGGGCACCACTACGAGCAGTACTTC. It encodes CASSFQGHHYEQYF. Variable domain in full (rest from reference TRBV7-8 and TRBJ2-7): GAGVSQSPRYKVAKRGQDVALRCDPISGHVSLFWYQQALGQGPEFLTYFQNEAQLDKSGLPSDRFFAERPEGSVSTLKIQRTQQEDSAVYLCASSFQGHHYEQYFGPGTRLTVT.

The table lists this clonotype with a few counts. The chain uses TRBV7-2 and TRBJ1-5; D is undetermined. The CDR3 has 16 amino acids. The germline V gene has CDR1 SGHTA and CDR2 FQGNSA. Trimming pared 1 base from V and 4 bases from J, leaving 14 bases between. This CDR3 reads CASSLGLGFGNQPQHF. The CDR3 DNA sequence: TGTGCCAGCAGCTTAGGACTGGGATTTGGAAATCAGCCCCAGCATTTT. The full variable domain, rest sourced from reference TRBV7-2 and TRBJ1-5, is GAGVSQSPSNKVTEKGKDVELRCDPISGHTALYWYRQSLGQGLEFLIYFQGNSAPDKSGLPSDRFSAERTGGSVSTLTIQRTQQEDSAVYLCASSLGLGFGNQPQHFGDGTRLSIL.

This clonotype is judged large. DNA for the CDR3: TGTGCCAGCAGCCAAGGGACTAGCGGTCTCAGATCCTACGAGCAGTACTTC. Protein sequence: CASSQGTSGLRSYEQYF. The rearrangement joins TRBV3-1 to TRBJ2-7; 10 positions match TRBD2. V lost 1 base to trimming and J lost 1 base; unmatched junction nucleotides: 7. The CDR3 sequence is 17 residues long. Per the germline V gene, CDR1 is LGHDT and CDR2 is YNNKEL (reference sequence).

The chain joins TRBV27 to TRBJ2-3; either TRBD1 or TRBD2 may supply D (5 bases each). CDR1 is MNHEY, CDR2 SMNVEV, per germline (reference sequence). CDR3 length: 15 residues. Trimming removed 5 bases at V and 5 bases at J, with 17 bases between. The CDR3 DNA sequence: TGTGCCAGCAGTCCGGCCGGGACCCCAGGAGATACGCAGTATTTT. This codes for CASSPAGTPGDTQYF.

This clonotype qualifies as large (0.1 to 1%). Here the CDR3 DNA reads TGTGCCAGCAGCTTGGATGTAGGGAACACTGAAGCTTTCTTT. Translating it yields CASSLDVGNTEAFF. This chain links TRBV5-5 with TRBJ1-1, with unresolved D. Trimming shortened V by 0 bases and J by 1 base, and 7 bases separated the two germline ends. The V gene's germline CDR1 is SGHKS and CDR2 YYEKEE (reference sequence). The CDR3 consists of 14 residues.

The chain is built from TRBV7-3 and TRBJ1-1, with D possibly matching TRBD1 (5 bases). Germline CDR1 SGHTA, CDR2 FQGTGA. The CDR3 is 13 amino acids. The germline V and J ends were trimmed by 3 bases and 8 bases, with 13 bases remaining between them. The CDR3 DNA follows: TGTGCCAGCAGCTTTAGCCAGGGCCTAGAAGCTTTCTTT. This codes for CASSFSQGLEAFF. Full variable domain (remainder filled in from reference TRBV7-3 and TRBJ1-1): GAGVSQTPSNKVTEKGKYVELRCDPISGHTALYWYRQSLGQGPEFLIYFQGTGAADDSGLPNDRFFAVRPEGSVSTLKIQRTERGDSAVYLCASSFSQGLEAFFGQGTRLTVV.